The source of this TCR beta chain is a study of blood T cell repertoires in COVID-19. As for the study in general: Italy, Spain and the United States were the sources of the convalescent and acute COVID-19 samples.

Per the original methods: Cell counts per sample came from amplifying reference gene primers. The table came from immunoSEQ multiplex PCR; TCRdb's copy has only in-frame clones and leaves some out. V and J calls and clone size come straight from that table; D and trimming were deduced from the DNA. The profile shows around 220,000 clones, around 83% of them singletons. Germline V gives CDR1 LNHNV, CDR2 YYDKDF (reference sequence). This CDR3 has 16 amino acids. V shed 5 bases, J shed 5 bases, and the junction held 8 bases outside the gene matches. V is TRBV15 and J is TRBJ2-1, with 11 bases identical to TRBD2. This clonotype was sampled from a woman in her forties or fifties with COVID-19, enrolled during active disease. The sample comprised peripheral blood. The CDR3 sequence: CATSSGTSGNNNEQFF. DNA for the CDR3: TGTGCCACCAGCTCCGGGACTAGCGGCAATAACAATGAGCAGTTCTTC. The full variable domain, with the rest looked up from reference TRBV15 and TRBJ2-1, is DAMVIQNPRYQVTQFGKPVTLSCSQTLNHNVMYWYQQKSSQAPKLLFHYYDKDFNNEADTPDNFQSRRPNTSFCFLDIRSPGLGDTAMYLCATSSGTSGNNNEQFFGPGTRLTVL.